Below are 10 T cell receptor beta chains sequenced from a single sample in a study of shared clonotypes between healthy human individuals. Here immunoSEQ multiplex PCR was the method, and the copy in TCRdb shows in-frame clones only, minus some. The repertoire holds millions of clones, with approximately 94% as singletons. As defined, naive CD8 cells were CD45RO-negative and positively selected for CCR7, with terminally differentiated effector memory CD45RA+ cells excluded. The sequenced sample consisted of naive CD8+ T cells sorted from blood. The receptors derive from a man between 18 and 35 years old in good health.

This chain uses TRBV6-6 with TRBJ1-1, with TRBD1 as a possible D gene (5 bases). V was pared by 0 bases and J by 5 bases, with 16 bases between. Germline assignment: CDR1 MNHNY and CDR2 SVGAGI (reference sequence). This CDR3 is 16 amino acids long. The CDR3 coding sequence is TGTGCCAGCAGTTACTCCCCGGCGGGCGAGGGGACTGAAGCTTTCTTT. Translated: CASSYSPAGEGTEAFF.

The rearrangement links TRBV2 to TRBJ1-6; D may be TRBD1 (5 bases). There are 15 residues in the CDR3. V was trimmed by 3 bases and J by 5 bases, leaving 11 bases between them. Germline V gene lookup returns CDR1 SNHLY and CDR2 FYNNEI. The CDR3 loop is CASSDGTPNNSPLHF. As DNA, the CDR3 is TGTGCCAGCAGTGACGGGACCCCGAATAATTCACCCCTCCACTTT.

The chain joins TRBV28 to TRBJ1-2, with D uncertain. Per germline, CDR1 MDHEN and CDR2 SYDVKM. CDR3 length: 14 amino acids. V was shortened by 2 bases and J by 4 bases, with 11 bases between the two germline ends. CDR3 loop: CASSLGQPGYGYTF. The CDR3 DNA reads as TGTGCCAGCAGTTTAGGGCAGCCAGGCTATGGCTACACCTTC.

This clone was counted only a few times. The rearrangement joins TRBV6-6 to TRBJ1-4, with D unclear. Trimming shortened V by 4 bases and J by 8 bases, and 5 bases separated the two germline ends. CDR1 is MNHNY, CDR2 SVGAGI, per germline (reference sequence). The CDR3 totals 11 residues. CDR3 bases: TGTGCCAGCAGTTCTTTCGAAAAACTGTTTTTT. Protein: CASSSFEKLFF.

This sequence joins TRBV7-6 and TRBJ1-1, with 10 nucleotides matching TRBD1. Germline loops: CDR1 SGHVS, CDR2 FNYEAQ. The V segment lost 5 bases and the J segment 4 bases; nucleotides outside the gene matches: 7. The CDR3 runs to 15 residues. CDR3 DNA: TGTGCCAGCAGCGCCAGACAGGGGGCGAGCACTGAAGCTTTCTTT. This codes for CASSARQGASTEAFF.

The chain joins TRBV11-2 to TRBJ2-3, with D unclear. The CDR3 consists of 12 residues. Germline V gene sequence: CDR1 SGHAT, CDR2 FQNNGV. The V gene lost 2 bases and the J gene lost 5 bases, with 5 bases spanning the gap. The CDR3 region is CASSLSKDTQYF. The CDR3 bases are TGTGCCAGCAGCTTATCTAAAGATACGCAGTATTTT.

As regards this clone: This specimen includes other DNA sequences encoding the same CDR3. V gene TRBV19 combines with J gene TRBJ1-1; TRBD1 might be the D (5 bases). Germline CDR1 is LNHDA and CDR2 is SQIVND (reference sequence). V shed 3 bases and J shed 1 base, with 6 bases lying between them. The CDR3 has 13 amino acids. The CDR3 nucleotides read TGTGCCAGTAGTATCGGGGGGAACACTGAAGCTTTCTTT. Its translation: CASSIGGNTEAFF.

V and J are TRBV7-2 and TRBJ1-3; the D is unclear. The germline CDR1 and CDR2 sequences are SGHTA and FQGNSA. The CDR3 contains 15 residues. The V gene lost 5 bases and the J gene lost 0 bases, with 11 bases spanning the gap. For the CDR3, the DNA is TGTGCCAGCAGCGCGGGCCGCGGCTCTGGAAACACCATATATTTT. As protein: CASSAGRGSGNTIYF.

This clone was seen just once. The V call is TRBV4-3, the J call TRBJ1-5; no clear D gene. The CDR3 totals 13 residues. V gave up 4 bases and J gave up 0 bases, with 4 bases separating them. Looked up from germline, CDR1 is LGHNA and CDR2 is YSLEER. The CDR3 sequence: CASSPNSNQPQHF. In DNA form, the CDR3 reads TGCGCCAGCAGCCCAAATAGCAATCAGCCCCAGCATTTT.

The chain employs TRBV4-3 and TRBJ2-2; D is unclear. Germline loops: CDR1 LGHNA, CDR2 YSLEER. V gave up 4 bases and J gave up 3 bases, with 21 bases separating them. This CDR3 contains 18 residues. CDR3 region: CASSPDGHGSSDTGELFF. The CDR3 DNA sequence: TGCGCCAGCAGCCCAGATGGGCATGGGTCTTCTGACACCGGGGAGCTGTTTTTT.